This T cell receptor beta chain came from a study of blood T cell repertoires in COVID-19. At the level of the study: The origin of the acute and convalescent COVID-19 samples was the United States, Italy and Spain. T cells, B-cell-depleted T cells, or PBMCs provided the cDNA or gDNA that served as material.

In the authors' workflow: How many nucleated cells were present was estimated from reference gene primer amplification. Profiling relied on immunoSEQ multiplex PCR, and the TCRdb table lists in-frame clones only, not all of them. Clone size and the V and J calls come from that table; the DNA yielded D and trimming. The table shows a few hundred thousand clones, with around 81% occurring only once. The CDR3 totals 12 residues. Deletions cut 9 bases from V and 4 bases from J, with 12 bases between. From germline, CDR1 is LNHDA and CDR2 SQIVND (reference sequence). This TCR was sampled from a woman in her 30s who had recovered from COVID-19. This chain links TRBV19 with TRBJ1-2, with TRBD1 as a possible D gene (6 bases). The sample consisted of peripheral blood. In nucleotides, the CDR3 is TGTGCCAGCGTCTTAGGGGGCTATGGCTACACCTTC. Translated: CASVLGGYGYTF.